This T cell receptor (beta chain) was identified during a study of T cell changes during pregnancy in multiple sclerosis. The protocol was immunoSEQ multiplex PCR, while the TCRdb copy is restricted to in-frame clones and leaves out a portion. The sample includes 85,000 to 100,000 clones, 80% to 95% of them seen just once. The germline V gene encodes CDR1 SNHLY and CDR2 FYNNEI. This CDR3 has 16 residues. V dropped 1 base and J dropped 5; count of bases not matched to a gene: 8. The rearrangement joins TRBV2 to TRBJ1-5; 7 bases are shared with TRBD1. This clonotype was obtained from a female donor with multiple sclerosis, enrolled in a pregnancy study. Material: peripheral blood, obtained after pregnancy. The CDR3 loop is CASSEGAGGFYQPQHF. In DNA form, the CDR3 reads TGTGCCAGCAGTGAAGGGGCAGGGGGATTCTATCAGCCCCAGCATTTT.